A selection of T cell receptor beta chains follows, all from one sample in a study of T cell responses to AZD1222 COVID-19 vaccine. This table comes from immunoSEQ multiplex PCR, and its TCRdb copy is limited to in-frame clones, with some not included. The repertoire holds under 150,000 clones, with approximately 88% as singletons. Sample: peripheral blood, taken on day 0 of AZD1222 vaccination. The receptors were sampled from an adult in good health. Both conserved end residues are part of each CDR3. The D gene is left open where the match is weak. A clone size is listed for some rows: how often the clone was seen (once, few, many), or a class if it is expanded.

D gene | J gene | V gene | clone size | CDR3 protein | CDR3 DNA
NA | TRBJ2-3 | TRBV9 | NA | CASSVEADTQYF | TGTGCCAGCAGCGTCGAAGCAGATACGCAGTATTTT
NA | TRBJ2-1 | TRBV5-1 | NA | CASSLLWSYNEQFF | TGCGCCAGCAGCCTCCTGTGGTCTTACAATGAGCAGTTCTTC
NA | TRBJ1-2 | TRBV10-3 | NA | CAISESGGAAYGYTF | TGTGCCATCAGTGAGAGTGGGGGGGCCGCCTATGGCTACACCTTC
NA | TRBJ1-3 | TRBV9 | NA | CASSVTPTVSGNTIYF | TGTGCCAGCAGCGTTACACCGACTGTCTCTGGAAACACCATATATTTT
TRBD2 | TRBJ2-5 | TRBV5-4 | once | CASSSSGGAGTQYF | TGTGCCAGCAGCTCTAGCGGGGGGGCGGGGACCCAGTACTTC
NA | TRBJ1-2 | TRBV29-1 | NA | CSVEQAGGYTF | TGCAGCGTGGAGCAGGCGGGTGGCTACACCTTC
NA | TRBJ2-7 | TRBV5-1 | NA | CASSRDGETYEQYF | TGCGCCAGCAGCAGGGACGGTGAGACCTACGAGCAGTACTTC
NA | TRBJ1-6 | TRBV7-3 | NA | CASSRDGGRSSPLHF | TGTGCCAGCAGCCGAGATGGAGGGAGGAGTTCACCCCTCCACTTT
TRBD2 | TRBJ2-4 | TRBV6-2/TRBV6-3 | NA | CASSRLAAKNIQYF | TGTGCCAGCAGCCGACTAGCCGCCAAAAACATTCAGTACTTC
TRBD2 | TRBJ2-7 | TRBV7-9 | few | CASSLGLAGFDEQYF | TGTGCCAGCAGCTTAGGACTAGCGGGGTTCGACGAGCAGTACTTC
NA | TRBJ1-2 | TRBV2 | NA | CASHVGFYGYTF | TGTGCCAGCCATGTTGGGTTTTATGGCTACACCTTC
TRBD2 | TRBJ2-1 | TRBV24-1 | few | CATSDLQGRGGNEQFF | TGTGCCACCAGTGATTTGCAAGGGCGGGGGGGCAATGAGCAGTTCTTC
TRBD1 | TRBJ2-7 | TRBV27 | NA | CASSFGQGPYEQYF | TGTGCCAGCAGTTTTGGACAGGGGCCCTACGAGCAGTACTTC
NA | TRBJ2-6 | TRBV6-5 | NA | CASKDSGTGANVLTF | TGTGCCAGCAAGGACAGTGGAACTGGGGCCAACGTCCTGACTTTC
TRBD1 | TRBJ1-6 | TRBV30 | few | CACQGAGNSPLHF | TGTGCCTGCCAGGGGGCAGGTAATTCACCCCTCCACTTT
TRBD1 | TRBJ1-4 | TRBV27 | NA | CASSGTGVKLFF | TGTGCCAGCAGTGGGACAGGGGTAAAACTGTTTTTT
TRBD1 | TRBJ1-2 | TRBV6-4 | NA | CASSEFTGAGYGYTF | TGTGCCAGCAGTGAGTTCACAGGGGCCGGTTATGGCTACACCTTC
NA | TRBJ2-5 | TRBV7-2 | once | CASSSPTSSRETQYF | TGTGCCAGCAGCTCCCCGACCTCCTCGAGGGAGACCCAGTACTTC
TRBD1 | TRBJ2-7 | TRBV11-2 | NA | CASSYGTGKISAYEQYF | TGTGCCAGCAGTTACGGGACAGGTAAAATTTCTGCCTACGAGCAGTACTTC
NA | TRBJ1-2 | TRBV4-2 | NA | CASSPDNNYGYTF | TGTGCCAGCAGCCCCGACAATAACTATGGCTACACCTTC
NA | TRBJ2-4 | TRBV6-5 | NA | CASSWSVATNHIQYF | TGTGCCAGCAGCTGGTCGGTAGCTACCAATCATATTCAGTACTTC
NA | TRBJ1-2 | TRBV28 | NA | CASSLPLNGYTF | TGTGCCAGCAGTCTACCCCTGAATGGCTACACCTTC
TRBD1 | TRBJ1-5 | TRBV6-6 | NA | CASNDRGKNQPQHF | TGTGCCAGCAACGACAGGGGGAAGAATCAGCCCCAGCATTTT
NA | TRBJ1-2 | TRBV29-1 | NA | CSVDDPLDYGYTF | TGCAGCGTTGATGACCCGCTCGACTATGGCTACACCTTC
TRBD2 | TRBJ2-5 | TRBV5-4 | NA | CASSWGGLAEETQYF | TGTGCCAGCAGCTGGGGGGGACTAGCGGAAGAGACCCAGTACTTC
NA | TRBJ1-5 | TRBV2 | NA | CASSADLARNQPQHF | TGTGCCAGCAGCGCCGACCTTGCTCGCAATCAGCCCCAGCATTTT
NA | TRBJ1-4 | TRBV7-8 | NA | CASSRGRLTNEKLFF | TGTGCCAGCAGCCGAGGGAGGCTCACTAATGAAAAACTGTTTTTT
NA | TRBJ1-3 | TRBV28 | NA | CASTLWSSGNTIYF | TGTGCCAGCACCCTTTGGAGCTCTGGAAACACCATATATTTT
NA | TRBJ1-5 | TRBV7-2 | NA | CASSRQVNQPQHF | TGTGCCAGCAGTCGACAGGTCAATCAGCCCCAGCATTTT
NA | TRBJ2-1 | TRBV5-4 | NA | CASRSSTREQFF | TGTGCCAGCAGAAGTTCGACGAGGGAGCAGTTCTTC
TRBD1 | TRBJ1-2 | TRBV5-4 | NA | CASAYGQGALDYGYTF | TGTGCCAGCGCTTACGGACAGGGGGCGCTTGACTATGGCTACACCTTC
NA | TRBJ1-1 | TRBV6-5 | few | CASSPVLNTEAFF | TGTGCCAGCAGTCCGGTCCTAAACACTGAAGCTTTCTTT
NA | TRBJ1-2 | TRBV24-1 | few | CATSDFTQNYGYTF | TGTGCCACCAGTGATTTTACACAAAACTATGGCTACACCTTC
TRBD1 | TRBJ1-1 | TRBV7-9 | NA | CASSTRTGAVTEAFF | TGTGCCAGCAGCACCCGGACAGGGGCGGTCACTGAAGCTTTCTTT
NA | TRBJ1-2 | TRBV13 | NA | CASSFAAPHGEPYGYTF | TGTGCCAGCAGCTTTGCGGCCCCCCACGGGGAACCCTATGGCTACACCTTC
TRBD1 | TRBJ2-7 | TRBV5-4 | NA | CASSLASGTGAYEQYF | TGTGCCAGCAGCTTGGCTTCCGGGACAGGGGCCTACGAGCAGTACTTC
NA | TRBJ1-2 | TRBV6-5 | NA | CASSRARGLNYGYTF | TGTGCCAGCAGTCGGGCGAGAGGTCTTAACTATGGCTACACCTTC
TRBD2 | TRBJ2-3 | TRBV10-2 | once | CATYGLADPAPSQYF | TGCGCCACGTACGGACTAGCGGACCCCGCGCCATCGCAGTATTTT
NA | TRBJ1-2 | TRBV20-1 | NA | CSASAGPPDGYTF | TGCAGTGCTAGTGCAGGTCCGCCGGATGGCTACACCTTC
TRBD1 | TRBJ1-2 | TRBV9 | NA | CASSEGGDYGYTF | TGTGCCAGCAGCGAAGGGGGCGACTATGGCTACACCTTC